The present T cell receptor beta chain was sequenced within a study of blood T cell repertoires in COVID-19. Study context: Samples representing acute and convalescent COVID-19 were sourced from the United States, Italy and Spain.

Authors' methods: Scientists estimated how many nucleated cells there were by amplifying reference gene primers. Clones were sequenced by immunoSEQ multiplex PCR, and TCRdb holds only the in-frame ones, with some missing. V and J calls and clone size follow that table, whereas D and trimming were derived from the DNA. The table has about 360,000 clones, more than 70% seen once. Those who participated ranged in age from about 18 to 95 years and resided in 20 to 25 US areas. Self-reported history from a screening survey and questionnaire set each donor's cohort. Per the germline V gene, CDR1 is SNHLY and CDR2 is FYNNEI. The V end lost 7 bases, the J end lost 7 bases, and 19 bases lay between the germline ends. The CDR3 loop spans 15 amino acids.

This TCR derives from a man in his forties or fifties in a cohort exposed to, infected with or recovered from COVID-19 (not recorded which). Sequenced input: PBMCs or T cells enriched from blood (not recorded which). This chain joins TRBV2 and TRBJ1-4; D not certain. The CDR3 DNA sequence: TGTGCCAGCATTAAAAGCCAAGGAGGGCGTGAAAAACTGTTTTTT. Protein product: CASIKSQGGREKLFF.